This TCR beta chain was sequenced during a study of T cells in Graves' hyperthyroidism and ophthalmopathy. Study results and limitations: Before onset, ophthalmopathy was predicted by the model a median 6.5 months earlier.

Orbital computed tomography, thyroid ultrasound, serum thyroxine and TRAb, and clinical symptoms together informed the diagnoses. The PBMCs were taken from about 10 ml of fresh peripheral blood. TCR beta CDR3 sequences were amplified from RNA transcripts. When the TCR CDR3 underwent first-round RT-PCR, the HTBI primer set was used. TCRdb itself ran the multiplex PCR reads through MiXCR, one entry per CDR3 protein. The sample lists fewer than 400,000 distinct CDR3 sequences; approximately 17% were seen once. V was cut by 0 bases and J by 4 bases, with 4 bases left in between. The CDR3 is made up of 12 amino acids. The V gene's germline CDR1 is LGHDT and CDR2 YNNKEL (reference sequence). This clonotype was observed many times. What it binds is unknown.

Sequencing used blood. The chain joins TRBV3-1 to TRBJ2-7; D gene uncertain. This TCR came from a man aged 25-40 years with Graves' hyperthyroidism. The CDR3 sequence: CASSQERYEQYF. In nucleotides, the CDR3 is TGTGCCAGCAGCCAAGAGAGGTACGAGCAGTACTTC.